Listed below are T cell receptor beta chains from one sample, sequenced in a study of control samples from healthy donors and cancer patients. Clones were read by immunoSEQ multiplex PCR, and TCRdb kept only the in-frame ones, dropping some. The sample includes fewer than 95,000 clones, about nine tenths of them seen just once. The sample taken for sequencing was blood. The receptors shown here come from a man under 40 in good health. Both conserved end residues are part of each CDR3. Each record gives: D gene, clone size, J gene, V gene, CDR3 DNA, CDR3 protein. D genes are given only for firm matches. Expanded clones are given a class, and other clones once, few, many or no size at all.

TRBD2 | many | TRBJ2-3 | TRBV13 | TGTGCCAGCAGCCAGACTAGCGGGGGTCCCCAGGCAGATACGCAGTATTTT | CASSQTSGGPQADTQYF
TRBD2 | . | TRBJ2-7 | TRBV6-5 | TGTGCCAGCAGTTTTGTAGCGGGAGGCCCCTACGAGCAGTACTTC | CASSFVAGGPYEQYF
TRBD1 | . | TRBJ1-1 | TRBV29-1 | TGCAGCGTTGGTCGAGGGGGCTTAGGCACTGAAGCTTTCTTT | CSVGRGGLGTEAFF
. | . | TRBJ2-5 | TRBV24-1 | TGTGCCACCAGTGATTCAGGGGGGCGGGAGACCCAGTACTTC | CATSDSGGRETQYF
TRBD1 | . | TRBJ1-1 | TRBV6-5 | TGTGCCAGCATCCAACCCGGGACAGGTGAAGCTTTCTTT | CASIQPGTGEAFF
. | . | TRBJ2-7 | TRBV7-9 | TGTGCCAGCAGCTCGACCGGTGGTTCCTACGAGCAGTACTTC | CASSSTGGSYEQYF
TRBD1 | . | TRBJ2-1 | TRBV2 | TGTGCCAGCAGTGGTCAGGGGGCTACCTACAATGAGCAGTTCTTC | CASSGQGATYNEQFF
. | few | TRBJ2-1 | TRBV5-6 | TGTGCCAGCAGCTTGCGACGATACAATGAGCAGTTCTTC | CASSLRRYNEQFF
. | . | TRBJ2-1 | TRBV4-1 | TGCGCCAGCAGCCAAGATCCCGTTCTAGCTAATAGTGAGCAGTTCTTC | CASSQDPVLANSEQFF
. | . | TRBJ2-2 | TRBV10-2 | TGCGCCAGCAGTGAGCCGGTGGACACCGGGGAGCTGTTTTTT | CASSEPVDTGELFF
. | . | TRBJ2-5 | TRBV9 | TGTGCCAGCAGCGTAGAGGGGACCGGGACCCAGTACTTC | CASSVEGTGTQYF
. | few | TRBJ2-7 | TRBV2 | TGTGCCAGCAGTGAACTCCCTGGGTCCGAGCAGTACTTC | CASSELPGSEQYF
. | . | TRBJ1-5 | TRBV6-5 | TGTGCCAGCAGGGCCGGTGTTAGCAATCAGCCCCAGCATTTT | CASRAGVSNQPQHF
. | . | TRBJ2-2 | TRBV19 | TGTGCCAGTAGTATAGCCCTCAAAGGACTGGCCGGGGAGCTGTTTTTT | CASSIALKGLAGELFF
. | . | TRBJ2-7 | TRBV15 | TGTGCCACCAGCAGAGATCTTGGGCTAAGAGATCATTACGAGCAGTACTTC | CATSRDLGLRDHYEQYF
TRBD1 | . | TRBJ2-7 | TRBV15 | TGTGCCACCAGCAGGGATTACCGGGACAGGGACGAGCAGTACTTC | CATSRDYRDRDEQYF
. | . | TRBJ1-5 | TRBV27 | TGTGCCAGCAGTTTTCAGGGTACTCAGCCCCAGCATTTT | CASSFQGTQPQHF
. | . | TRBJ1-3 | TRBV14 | TGTGCCAGCAGCCAAGGGAACCGGGGCTCCAGAAACACCATATATTTT | CASSQGNRGSRNTIYF
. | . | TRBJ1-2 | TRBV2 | TGTGCCAGCAATCGGCGGGACCGGGCCTATGGCTACACCTTC | CASNRRDRAYGYTF
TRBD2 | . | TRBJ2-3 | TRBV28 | TGTGCCAGCAGTTTTACAGCGGGGGGTAGCACAGATACGCAGTATTTT | CASSFTAGGSTDTQYF
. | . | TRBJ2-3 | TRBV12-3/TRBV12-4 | TGTGCCAGCAGACTCTGGGTCCGGGATACGCAGTATTTT | CASRLWVRDTQYF
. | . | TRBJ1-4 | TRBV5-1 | TGCGCCAGCAGCCCCCAAGGGGCTAATGAAAAACTGTTTTTT | CASSPQGANEKLFF
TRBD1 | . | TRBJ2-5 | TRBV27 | TGTGCCAGCAGTCGGGACAGCTACCAAGAGACCCAGTACTTC | CASSRDSYQETQYF
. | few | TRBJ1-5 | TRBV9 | TGTGCCAGCAGCGTAGAAGGTAACAGATATCAGCCCCAGCATTTT | CASSVEGNRYQPQHF
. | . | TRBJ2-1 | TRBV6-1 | TGTGCCAGCAGTGATGATCGGACATTTTCCCTCTCCTACAATGAGCAGTTCTTC | CASSDDRTFSLSYNEQFF
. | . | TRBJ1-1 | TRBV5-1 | TGCGCCAGCAGCTTGGCCGCCGAGAACACTGAAGCTTTCTTT | CASSLAAENTEAFF
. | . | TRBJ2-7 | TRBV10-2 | TGCGCCAGCACTGACAGCTCCTACGAGCAGTACTTC | CASTDSSYEQYF
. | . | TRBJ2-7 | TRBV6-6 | TGTGCCAGCAGTTTTTCTGAGGGGGCCTACGAGCAGTACTTC | CASSFSEGAYEQYF
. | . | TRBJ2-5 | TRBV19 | TGTGCCAGTAGTACAGGCCAAGAGACCCAGTACTTC | CASSTGQETQYF
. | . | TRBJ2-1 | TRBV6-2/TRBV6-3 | TGTGCCAGCAGTTACGCCACTAGAATTGCTGAGCAGTTCTTC | CASSYATRIAEQFF
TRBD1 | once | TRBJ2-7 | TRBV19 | TGTGCCAGTAGTCCATCGACAGGGGCCTACGAGCAGTACTTC | CASSPSTGAYEQYF
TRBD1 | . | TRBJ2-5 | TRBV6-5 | TGTGCCAGCAGATTGATCAGGGGGTACCAAGAGACCCAGTACTTC | CASRLIRGYQETQYF
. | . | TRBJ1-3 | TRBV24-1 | TGTGCCACCAGTGACCGGGAACGGGGGGACACCATATATTTT | CATSDRERGDTIYF
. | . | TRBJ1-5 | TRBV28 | TGTGCCAGCAGTTTGGGCAGTCGACTCAATCAGCCCCAGCATTTT | CASSLGSRLNQPQHF
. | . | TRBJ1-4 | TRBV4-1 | TGCGCCAGCAGCCAAGATAGGGGTGAAAAACTGTTTTTT | CASSQDRGEKLFF
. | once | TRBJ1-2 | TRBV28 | TGTGCCAGCAGTCTCTCACTGGGGGGCTCGCGGGGCTATGGCTACACCTTC | CASSLSLGGSRGYGYTF
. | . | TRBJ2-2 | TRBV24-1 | TGTGCCACCAGTGATTTGGGGGGGGCGGACACCGGGGAGCTGTTTTTT | CATSDLGGADTGELFF
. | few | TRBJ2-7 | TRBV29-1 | TGCAGCGTTGAAAGTGGAGTCGGAGCCTACGAGCAGTACTTC | CSVESGVGAYEQYF
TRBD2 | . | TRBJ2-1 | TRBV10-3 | TGTGCCATCAGTGAGAGGAGCGGGAGGGGCGATGAGCAGTTCTTC | CAISERSGRGDEQFF
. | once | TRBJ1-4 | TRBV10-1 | TGCGCCAGCAATTTGCAGGGACCAGAGGGTGAAAAACTGTTTTTT | CASNLQGPEGEKLFF
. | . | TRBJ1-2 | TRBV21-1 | TGTGCCAGCGTAAGGCGGACAGAGAACTATGGCTACACCTTC | CASVRRTENYGYTF
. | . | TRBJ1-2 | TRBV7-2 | TGTGCCAGCAGCTTAGTCGGAGGGGGCTATGGCTACACCTTC | CASSLVGGGYGYTF
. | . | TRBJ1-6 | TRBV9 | TGTGCCAGCAGCGTGGGGTCCGATAATTCACCCCTCCACTTT | CASSVGSDNSPLHF
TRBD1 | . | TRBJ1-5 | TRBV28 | TGTGCCAGCATCTCGACAGGGTCCAGGCACCGGGAGCCCCAGCATTTT | CASISTGSRHREPQHF
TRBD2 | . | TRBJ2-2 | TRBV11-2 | TGTGCCAGCAGCTTAGACCCTCGGCGGGGGGTCGGCGCCGGGGAGCTGTTTTTT | CASSLDPRRGVGAGELFF
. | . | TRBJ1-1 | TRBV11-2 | TGTGCCAGCAGCGAAGGGTACAGGACTGAAGCTTTCTTT | CASSEGYRTEAFF
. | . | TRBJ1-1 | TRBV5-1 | TGCGCCAGCAGCTTGGGGGCAGGGGCCCACACTGAAGCTTTCTTT | CASSLGAGAHTEAFF
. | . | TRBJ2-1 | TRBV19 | TGTGCCAGTAGTACAACTAGCATTGAGCAGTTCTTC | CASSTTSIEQFF
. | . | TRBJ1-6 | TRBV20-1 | TGCAGTGCTAGTGTGAGCTCCTATAATTCACCCCTCCACTTT | CSASVSSYNSPLHF
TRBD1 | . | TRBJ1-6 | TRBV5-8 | TGTGCCAGCAGCTTGTTTCTCGTGACAGGGAGTAATTCACCCCTCCACTTT | CASSLFLVTGSNSPLHF
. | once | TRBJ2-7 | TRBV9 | TGTGCCAGCAGCCCGTGGGAACCCCCCTACGAGCAGTACTTC | CASSPWEPPYEQYF
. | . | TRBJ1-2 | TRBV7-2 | TGTGCCAGCAGATTAGCGCGGGGATCTGGGGGCTACACCTTC | CASRLARGSGGYTF
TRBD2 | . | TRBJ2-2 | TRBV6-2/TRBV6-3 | TGTGCCAGCAGTTACGAGTTGCGGGAGGGCATTTCGGGCACCGGGGAGCTGTTTTTT | CASSYELREGISGTGELFF